This T cell receptor (beta chain) stems from a study of shared clonotypes between healthy human individuals. Trimming took 3 bases from V and 2 from J, leaving 7 bases between them. In germline, CDR1 is SGDLS, CDR2 YYNGEE. CDR3 size: 13 residues. The data were produced by immunoSEQ multiplex PCR, yet TCRdb's version contains in-frame clones alone and is incomplete. This sample has 750,000 to 1,000,000 clones, with roughly 92% found just once. Naive CD8 cells, CD45RO-negative and positively selected for CCR7, excluded terminally differentiated effector memory CD45RA+ cells. Those who donated were healthy HIV-negative adults, with no recent acute infections or vaccinations reported. As regards this clone: The sample has other DNA sequences that encode this CDR3 too.

V is TRBV9 and J is TRBJ2-3; D unclear. Sequenced: naive CD8+ T cells sorted from blood. This sequence was found in a man aged 25 to 40 in good health. The CDR3 sequence: CASSGLLTDTQYF. CDR3 DNA sequence: TGTGCCAGCAGCGGACTCCTCACAGATACGCAGTATTTT. The complete variable domain, with remaining parts taken from reference TRBV9 and TRBJ2-3, reads DSGVTQTPKHLITATGQRVTLRCSPRSGDLSVYWYQQSLDQGLQFLIQYYNGEERAKGNILERFSAQQFPDLHSELNLSSLELGDSALYFCASSGLLTDTQYFGPGTRLTVL.